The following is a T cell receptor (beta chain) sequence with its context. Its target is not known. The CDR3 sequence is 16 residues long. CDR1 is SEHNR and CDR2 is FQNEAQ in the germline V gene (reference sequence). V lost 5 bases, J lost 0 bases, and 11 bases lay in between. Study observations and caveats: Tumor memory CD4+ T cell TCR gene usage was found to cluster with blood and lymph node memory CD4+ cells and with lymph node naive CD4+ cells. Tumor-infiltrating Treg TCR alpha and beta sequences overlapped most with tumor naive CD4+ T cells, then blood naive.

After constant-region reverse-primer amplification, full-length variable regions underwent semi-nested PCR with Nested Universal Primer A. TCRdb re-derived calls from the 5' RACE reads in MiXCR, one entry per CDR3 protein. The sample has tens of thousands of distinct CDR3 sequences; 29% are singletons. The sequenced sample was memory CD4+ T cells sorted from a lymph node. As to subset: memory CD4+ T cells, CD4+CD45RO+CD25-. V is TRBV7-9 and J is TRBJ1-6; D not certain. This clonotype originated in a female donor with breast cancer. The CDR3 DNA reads TGTGCCAGCAGCCCGGCCCTGAGCTCCTATAATTCACCCCTCCACTTT. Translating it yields CASSPALSSYNSPLHF.